The source of this T cell receptor beta chain is a study of CD8 T cells in Susac syndrome. Study-wide context: When their blood was taken, the Susac syndrome patients had either not yet had any therapy, were taking corticosteroids, or were taking intravenous immunoglobulin alone.

Reverse transcription used about 0.45 to 1 ug RNA and random hexamers. TCRdb ran MiXCR on the immunoSEQ multiplex PCR reads and lists one entry per CDR3 protein. The sample shows fewer than 150,000 distinct CDR3 sequences, just under 95% of them seen only once. Sequencing of TCR beta, carried out with a high-throughput approach, was applied to CD8+ and CD4+ T cells from the blood. Recently defined diagnostic criteria classed the Susac syndrome patients as definite or probable. The CD8+ and CD4+ T cells were negatively isolated, with the TEMRA cells enriched by FACS. Sequenced material: CD8+ T cells from PBMCs. This sequence was found in a human donor with Susac syndrome.

The CDR3: CATSAEMKVKETQYF. CDR3 DNA sequence: TGTGCCACCAGCGCCGAGATGAAGGTGAAAGAGACCCAGTACTTC. This sequence joins TRBV15 and TRBJ2-5, with D unresolved. The CDR3 is 15 amino acids. The V end was cut by 5 bases, the J end by 3 bases, with 16 bases between. Germline values: CDR1 LNHNV, CDR2 YYDKDF (reference sequence).